The rows below give T cell receptor beta chains drawn from one sample of a study of blood T cell repertoires in COVID-19. Sequencing was performed with immunoSEQ multiplex PCR; in TCRdb, only in-frame clones are kept and a portion is missing. The table shows about 90,000 clones, with approximately 90% occurring only once. Sample: peripheral blood. The source is a man in his 60s with acute or convalescent COVID-19. CDR3s include the opening cysteine and the closing phenylalanine or tryptophan. A D gene is named only where the DNA matches it firmly. For some rows the clone size is stated as once, few or many, or as a class when expanded; others skip it.

TRBV12-5	.	TRBJ1-5	TRBD1	CASGPGGENQPQHF	TGTGCTAGTGGTCCAGGGGGAGAGAATCAGCCCCAGCATTTT
TRBV5-1	.	TRBJ2-7	TRBD1	CASSPGTGGYEQYF	TGCGCCAGCAGCCCCGGAACAGGGGGCTACGAGCAGTACTTC
TRBV21-1	.	TRBJ2-5	.	CASLVGPGTQYF	.
TRBV7-3	.	TRBJ1-4	.	CASTSPNEKLFF	TGTGCCAGCACCTCCCCTAATGAAAAACTGTTTTTT
TRBV6-6	.	TRBJ2-7	.	CASSPSGQTYEQYF	TGTGCCAGCAGCCCGTCGGGACAAACCTACGAGCAGTACTTC
TRBV5-8	.	TRBJ2-5	TRBD2	CASSFGGYQETQYF	TGTGCCAGCAGCTTCGGGGGGTACCAAGAGACCCAGTACTTC
TRBV6-5	few	TRBJ1-4	TRBD1	CATRSGGVGNEKLFF	TGTGCCACCAGATCAGGGGGCGTTGGTAATGAAAAACTGTTTTTT
TRBV29-1	.	TRBJ1-2	TRBD1	CSVETGAELGYTF	TGCAGCGTTGAGACAGGGGCGGAATTGGGCTACACCTTC
TRBV6-5	.	TRBJ2-6	.	CASMPTGANVLTF	TGTGCCAGCATGCCAACAGGGGCCAACGTCCTGACTTTC
TRBV24-1	.	TRBJ1-3	.	CATSDPLSGNTIYF	TGTGCCACCAGTGATCCCCTCTCTGGAAACACCATATATTTT
TRBV5-1	.	TRBJ1-4	TRBD1	CASSLGDRIEKLFF	TGCGCCAGCAGCTTGGGGGACAGGATTGAAAAACTGTTTTTT
TRBV1	.	TRBJ1-4	.	CTSSQGRDRTNEKLFF	TGCACCAGCAGCCAAGGACGGGACAGGACTAATGAAAAACTGTTTTTT
TRBV5-1	.	TRBJ2-6	.	CASSLDRRSSGANVLTF	TGCGCCAGCAGCTTGGACCGGAGGAGCTCTGGGGCCAACGTCCTGACTTTC
TRBV15	.	TRBJ2-3	.	CATSRGGGGTDTQYF	TGTGCCACCAGCAGGGGAGGGGGAGGCACAGATACGCAGTATTTT
TRBV3-1/TRBV3-2	.	TRBJ1-5	.	CASSQVLDQPQHF	TGTGCCAGCAGCCAAGTATTAGATCAGCCCCAGCATTTT
TRBV5-1	.	TRBJ2-1	TRBD2	CASSLASSGGNYNEQFF	TGCGCCAGCAGCTTGGCCTCTAGCGGGGGAAACTACAATGAGCAGTTCTTC